This T cell receptor beta chain comes out of a study of long-term antiretroviral therapy in people with HIV. Concerning this clone itself: What it binds is not known.

Sequencing used immunoSEQ v3.0 at survey level. Profiled with immunoSEQ multiplex PCR; TCRdb holds only in-frame clones, not every one. The sample yields about 28,000 clones, less than 90% seen once. V lost 0 bases and J 3 bases, leaving 13 bases between the germline ends. This CDR3 has 16 amino acids. Germline CDR1 and CDR2: SGHNT and YYREEE (reference sequence). Study-wide findings and caveats: Clones showing expansion before ART dominated the repertoire at all time points. Although diversity increased after ART, it remained lower than in transplant donor controls.

The sequences come from unsorted PBMCs, collected 0.4 years after starting antiretroviral therapy. V gene TRBV5-4 combines with J gene TRBJ2-1; the D call may be TRBD1 or TRBD2 (5 bases each). The TCR sequence derives from a man between 18 and 35 years old with HIV. The CDR3 DNA sequence: TGTGCCAGCAGCTTGGGACAGCCGGGAAACTACAATGAGCAGTTCTTC. This translates into CASSLGQPGNYNEQFF.